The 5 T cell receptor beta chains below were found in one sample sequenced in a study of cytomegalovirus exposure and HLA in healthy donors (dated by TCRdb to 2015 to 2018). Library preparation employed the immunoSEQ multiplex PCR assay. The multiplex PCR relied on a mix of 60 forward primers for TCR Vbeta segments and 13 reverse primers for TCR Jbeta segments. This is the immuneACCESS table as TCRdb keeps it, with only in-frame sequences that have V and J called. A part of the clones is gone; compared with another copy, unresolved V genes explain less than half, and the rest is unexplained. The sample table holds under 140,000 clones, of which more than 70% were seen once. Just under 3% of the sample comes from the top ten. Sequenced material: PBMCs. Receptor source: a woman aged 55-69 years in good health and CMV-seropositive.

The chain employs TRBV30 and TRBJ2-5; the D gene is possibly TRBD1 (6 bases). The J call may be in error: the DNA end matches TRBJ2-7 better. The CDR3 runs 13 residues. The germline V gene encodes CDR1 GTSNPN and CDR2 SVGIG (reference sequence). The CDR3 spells CAWNGPKQGEQYF. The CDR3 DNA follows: TGTGCCTGGAATGGGCCCAAACAGGGCGAGCAGTACTTC.

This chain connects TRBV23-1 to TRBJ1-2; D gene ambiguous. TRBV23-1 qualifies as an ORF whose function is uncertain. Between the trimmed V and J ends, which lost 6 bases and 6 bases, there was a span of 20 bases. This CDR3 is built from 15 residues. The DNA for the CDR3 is TGCGCCAGCAGGTCGAGGGTCCGGACGGGAGATGGCTACACCTTC. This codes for CASRSRVRTGDGYTF.

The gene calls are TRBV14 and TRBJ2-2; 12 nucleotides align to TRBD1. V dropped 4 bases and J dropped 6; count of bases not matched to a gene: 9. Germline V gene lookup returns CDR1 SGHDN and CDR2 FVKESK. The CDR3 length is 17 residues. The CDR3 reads CASSLLRDRGRPGELFF. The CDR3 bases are TGTGCCAGCAGCCTCCTCCGGGACAGGGGGCGCCCCGGGGAGCTGTTTTTT.

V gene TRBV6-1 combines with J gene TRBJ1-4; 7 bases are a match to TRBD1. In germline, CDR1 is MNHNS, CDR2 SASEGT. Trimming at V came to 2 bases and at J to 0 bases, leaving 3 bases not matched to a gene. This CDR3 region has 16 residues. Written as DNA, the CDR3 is TGTGCCAGCAGTGAAAGACAGGGTTCAACTAATGAAAAACTGTTTTTT. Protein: CASSERQGSTNEKLFF.

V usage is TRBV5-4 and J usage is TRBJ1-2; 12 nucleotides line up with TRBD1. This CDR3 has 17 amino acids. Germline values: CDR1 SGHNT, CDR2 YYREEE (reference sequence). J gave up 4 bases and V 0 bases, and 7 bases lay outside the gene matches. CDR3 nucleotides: TGTGCCAGCAGCTTGGGGGGACAGGGGGCCCCAACCTATGGCTACACCTTC. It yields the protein CASSLGGQGAPTYGYTF.